A single sample is the source of the 6 T cell receptor beta chains below, sequenced in a study of molecular identifiers for immune sequencing clone quantification. TCRdb reanalysed the PCR reads using MiXCR and keeps one entry per CDR3 protein. This table holds around 82,000 distinct CDR3 sequences, 15% to 20% found once. The sequenced sample consisted of naive CD8+ T cells from blood, with Jurkat cell RNA spiked in. Subset defined: FACS-sorted CD8+CD4-CCR7+CD45RA+ naive T cells. The receptors were gathered from a human donor in good health. Some libraries in this study had Jurkat cell RNA spiked in.

In its sample, this clonotype was seen many times. The CDR3 region is CASKLALSGDEQFF. The CDR3 DNA follows: TGTGCCAGCAAACTAGCTCTCAGCGGAGACGAGCAGTTCTTC. The rearrangement uses TRBV2 and TRBJ2-1; D may be TRBD2 (6 bases). Trimming pared 7 bases from V and 10 bases from J, leaving 20 bases between. CDR3 length equals 14 residues. Germline V gene lookup returns CDR1 SNHLY and CDR2 FYNNEI.

The chain employs TRBV13 and TRBJ2-7; TRBD2 agrees at 12 bases. CDR1 is PRHDT and CDR2 is FYEKMQ in the germline V gene (reference sequence). V was clipped by 7 bases and J by 5 bases; unmatched bases: 12. The CDR3 covers 16 residues. The CDR3 region has the DNA TGTGCCAGCACTCTAGGGGCTAGCGGGAGGGTGAACGAGCAGTACTTC. Translated: CASTLGASGRVNEQYF. Combining the CDR3 with reference TRBV13 and TRBJ2-7 gives the whole variable domain AAGVIQSPRHLIKEKRETATLKCYPIPRHDTVYWYQQGPGQDPQFLISFYEKMQSDKGSIPDRFSAQQFSDYHSELNMSSLELGDSALYFCASTLGASGRVNEQYFGPGTRLTVT.

Worth noting for this clonotype: Since the CDR3 does not end with the conserved phenylalanine or tryptophan, this likely comes from a read error. This chain links TRBV28 with TRBJ2-3, with a weak D call TRBD2 (6 bases). V was trimmed by 3 bases and J by 3 bases, leaving 16 bases between them. This CDR3 region has 16 residues. The germline CDR1 and CDR2 sequences are MDHEN and SYDVKM. CDR3: CASSFALVGGTDTQYL. In DNA, the CDR3 is TGTGCCAGCAGTTTCGCACTAGTGGGGGGTACAGATACGCAGTATCTT.

This clonotype was seen many times. The rearrangement joins TRBV27 to TRBJ2-7; D call uncertain. V lost 3 bases to trimming and J lost 5 bases, with 8 bases between them. The V gene's germline CDR1 is MNHEY and CDR2 SMNVEV (reference sequence). This CDR3 contains 12 residues. CDR3 amino acids: CASSLIGDEQYF. Here the CDR3 DNA reads TGTGCCAGCAGTTTGATTGGGGACGAGCAGTACTTC.

Points on this clonotype: Given the absence of the conserved phenylalanine or tryptophan at the CDR3 end, a read error is likely. This chain uses TRBV6-6 with TRBJ2-7; tentatively, D is TRBD2 (6 bases). This CDR3 spans 13 amino acids. The germline gives CDR1 MNHNY, CDR2 SVGAGI (reference sequence). With 7 bases removed from V and 3 bases from J, the gap between germline ends came to 13 bases. The CDR3 DNA is TGTGCCAGCACTAGTTGGGGGGTCTACGAGCAGTACCTT. As protein: CASTSWGVYEQYL.

This clonotype appeared a single time. This may stem from a read error, because a much larger clone lies one nucleotide away. The J gene is TRBJ2-2, the V gene TRBV27; TRBD1 aligns across 11 bases. The CDR3 spans 16 residues. Per germline, CDR1 MNHEY and CDR2 SMNVEV (reference sequence). CDR3 amino acids: CASSSGTGGYTGEPFF. The CDR3 DNA reads TGTGCCAGCAGTTCAGGGACAGGGGGGTACACCGGGGAGCCGTTTTTT.